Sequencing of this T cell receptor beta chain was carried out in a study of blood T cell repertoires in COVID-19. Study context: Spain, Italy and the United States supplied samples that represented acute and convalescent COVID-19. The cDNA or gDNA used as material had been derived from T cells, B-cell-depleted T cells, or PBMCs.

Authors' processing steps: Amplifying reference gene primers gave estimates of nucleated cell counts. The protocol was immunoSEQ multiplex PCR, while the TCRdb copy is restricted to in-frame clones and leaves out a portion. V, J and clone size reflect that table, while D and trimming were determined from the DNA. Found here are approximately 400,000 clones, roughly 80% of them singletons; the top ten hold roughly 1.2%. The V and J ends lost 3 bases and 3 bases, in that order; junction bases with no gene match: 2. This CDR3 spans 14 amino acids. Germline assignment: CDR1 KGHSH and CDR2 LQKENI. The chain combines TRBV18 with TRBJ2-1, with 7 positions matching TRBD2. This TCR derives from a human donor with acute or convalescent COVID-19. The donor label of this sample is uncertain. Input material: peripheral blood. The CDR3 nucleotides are TGTGCCAGCTCACCTCGGACTAGCTACAATGAGCAGTTCTTC. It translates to CASSPRTSYNEQFF.